This entry features one TCR beta chain sequence. Its antigen is as yet unknown. These data are taken from a study of T-cell memory formation after mild COVID-19. The study's findings and limits: CD4+ contracting clones were mainly CM and EM; CD8+ ones, EMRA. That cross-reactive memory joined was suggested by some responding clones appearing in pre-infection memory. Clones contracting over day 15 to 85 were CD4/CD8 balanced, with later expanders leaning CD4+.

The authors produced TCR alpha and TCR beta cDNA libraries with sample barcodes and UMIs by 5'RACE using constant-segment primers. TCRdb processed the 5' RACE reads anew with MiXCR; each CDR3 protein has one entry. The top ten hold under 8.5% of the sample, which has around 530,000 distinct CDR3 sequences, less than 25% seen once. The CDR3 covers 15 residues. V shed 6 bases and J shed 0 bases, with 11 bases lying between them. The genes are TRBV12-3 or TRBV12-4 and TRBJ1-4; D gene unclear. The sample taken for sequencing was PBMCs or a T cell subset sorted from them (not recorded which). The clonotype originates from an adult woman who had mild COVID-19 (a few samples of this study predate the infection). Cell type and time point are not known. The CDR3 DNA reads TGTGCCAGCAGATTACTATCCGCAACTAATGAAAAACTGTTTTTT. The encoded protein is CASRLLSATNEKLFF.